This T cell receptor (beta chain) stems from a study of OX40 agonist ivuxolimab in advanced cancers. Study-level background: Each patient was given ivuxolimab into a vein every 2 weeks, at 0.01 to 10 mg/kg. Eligibility rules accepted prior anti-PD-1, anti-PD-L1 or anti-CTLA-4 therapy, and 40% to 50% had some.

Method: immunoSEQ multiplex PCR; TCRdb's copy keeps in-frame clones and lacks some. The data show approximately 70,000 clones, approximately 86% seen once. Autoimmune disease history or systemic immunosuppression disqualified patients. V gave up 7 bases and J gave up 8 bases, with 21 bases separating them. Germline CDR1 reads SNHLY; CDR2 reads FYNNEI. The CDR3 is made up of 14 amino acids. The material sequenced was CD4+ or CD8+ T cells sorted from blood, taken in a trial of the OX40 agonist ivuxolimab. The rearrangement links TRBV2 to TRBJ2-7, with no clear D. The clonotype was recovered from an adult with an advanced solid tumor such as melanoma, head and neck, liver or kidney cancer. The CDR3 spells CASKRQGRLEKQYF. For the CDR3, the DNA is TGTGCCAGCAAGCGTCAAGGACGCTTAGAAAAGCAGTACTTC.